The 6 T cell receptor beta chains presented below share a single source sample, sequenced in a study of T cells in localized non-small cell lung cancer. The assay was immunoSEQ multiplex PCR, and TCRdb's table has in-frame clones only and misses some. The sample has about 1,200 clones, 30% to 40% seen once. Sequenced material: lung tumor tissue, taken before any cancer treatment. These receptor sequences come from a male donor aged 60 or over with stage I lung adenocarcinoma.

In nucleotides, the CDR3 is TGTGCCAGTAGGACAGGGGTTGATGGCACTGAAGCTTTCTTT. Protein: CASRTGVDGTEAFF. The chain uses TRBV19 and TRBJ1-1, with 8 nucleotides matching TRBD1. The length of the CDR3 is 14 residues. With V trimmed by 6 bases and J by 4 bases, 7 bases remained unmatched. Germline V gives CDR1 LNHDA, CDR2 SQIVND (reference sequence).

V and J are TRBV6-8 and TRBJ1-2; D is undetermined. V was clipped by 6 bases and J by 0 bases, with 8 bases between them. CDR1 and CDR2 from the germline V gene are MNHGY and SAAAGT. CDR3 length: 13 amino acids. The CDR3 spells CASRPVSNYGYTF. In nucleotides, the CDR3 is TGTGCCAGCAGGCCGGTCTCTAACTATGGCTACACCTTC.

The chain has TRBV6-8 and TRBJ1-1; D perhaps matches TRBD1 (5 bases). V shed 6 bases and J shed 0 bases, with 11 bases lying between them. Germline V CDR1 and CDR2: MNHGY, SAAAGT. CDR3 length equals 14 residues. CDR3 in DNA: TGTGCCAGCAGACGACAGATGATGAACACTGAAGCTTTCTTT. It yields the protein CASRRQMMNTEAFF.

This clone was picked up a small number of times. This chain links TRBV6-8 with TRBJ2-2; D is ambiguous. The CDR3 extends over 12 amino acids. The V gene lost 3 bases and the J gene lost 2 bases, with 1 base spanning the gap. From germline, CDR1 is MNHGY and CDR2 SAAAGT. CDR3 residues: CASSYNTGELFF. In nucleotides, the CDR3 is TGTGCCAGCAGTTATAACACCGGGGAGCTGTTTTTT.

The chain couples TRBV28 to TRBJ1-1; 7 bases are a match to TRBD1. CDR1 MDHEN and CDR2 SYDVKM come from the germline V gene. The V and J ends lost 7 bases and 3 bases, in that order; junction bases with no gene match: 8. The CDR3 covers 14 residues. Written as DNA, the CDR3 is TGTGCCAGCATACCGAGGGACAGCGACACTGAAGCTTTCTTT. Encoded protein: CASIPRDSDTEAFF.

The V call is TRBV5-1, the J call TRBJ2-1; 8 bases line up with TRBD1. The germline CDR1 and CDR2 sequences are SGHRS and YFSETQ. Germline trimming cut 4 bases from V and 4 bases from J; bases unmatched to any gene: 4. The CDR3 has 14 residues. The DNA for the CDR3 is TGCGCCAGCAGCCCCAGGGGGCCTTACAATGAGCAGTTCTTC. As protein: CASSPRGPYNEQFF.